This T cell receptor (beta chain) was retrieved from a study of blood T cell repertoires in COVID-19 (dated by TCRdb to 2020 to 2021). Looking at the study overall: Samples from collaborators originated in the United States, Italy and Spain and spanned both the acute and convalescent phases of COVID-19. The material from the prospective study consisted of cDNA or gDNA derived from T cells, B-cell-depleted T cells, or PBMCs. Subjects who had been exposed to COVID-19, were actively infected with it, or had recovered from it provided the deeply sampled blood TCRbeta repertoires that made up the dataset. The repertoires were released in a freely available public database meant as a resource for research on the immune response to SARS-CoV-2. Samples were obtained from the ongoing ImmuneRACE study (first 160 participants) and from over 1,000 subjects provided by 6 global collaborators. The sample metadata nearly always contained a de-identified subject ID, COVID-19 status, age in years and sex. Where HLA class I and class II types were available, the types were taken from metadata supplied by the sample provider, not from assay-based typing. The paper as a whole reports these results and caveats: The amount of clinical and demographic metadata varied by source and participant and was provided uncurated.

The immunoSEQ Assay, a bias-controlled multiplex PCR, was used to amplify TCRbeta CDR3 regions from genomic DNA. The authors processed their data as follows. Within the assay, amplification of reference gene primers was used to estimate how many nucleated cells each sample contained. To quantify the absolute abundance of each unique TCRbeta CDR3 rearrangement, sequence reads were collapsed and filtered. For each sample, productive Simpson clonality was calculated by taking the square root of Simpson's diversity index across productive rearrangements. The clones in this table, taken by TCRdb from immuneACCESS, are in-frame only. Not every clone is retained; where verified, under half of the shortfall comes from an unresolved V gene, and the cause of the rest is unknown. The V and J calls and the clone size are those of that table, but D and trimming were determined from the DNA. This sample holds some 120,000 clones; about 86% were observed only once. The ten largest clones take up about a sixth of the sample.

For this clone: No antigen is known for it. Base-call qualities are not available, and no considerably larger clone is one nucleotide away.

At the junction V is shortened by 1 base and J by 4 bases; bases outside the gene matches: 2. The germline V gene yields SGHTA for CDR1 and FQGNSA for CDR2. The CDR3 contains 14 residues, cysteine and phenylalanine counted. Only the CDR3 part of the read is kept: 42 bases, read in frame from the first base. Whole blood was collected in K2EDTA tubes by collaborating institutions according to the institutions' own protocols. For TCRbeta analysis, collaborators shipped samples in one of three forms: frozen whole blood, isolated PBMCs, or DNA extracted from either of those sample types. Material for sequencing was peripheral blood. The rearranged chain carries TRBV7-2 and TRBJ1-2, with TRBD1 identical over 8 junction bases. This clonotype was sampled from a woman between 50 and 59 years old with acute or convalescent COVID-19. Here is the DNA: TGTGCCAGCAGCTTAGGGACAGGGATCTATGGCTACACCTTC. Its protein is CASSLGTGIYGYTF.